This is a list of T cell receptor beta chains from one sample in a study of shared clonotypes between healthy human individuals. Only in-frame clones appear in the TCRdb table, and some are missing; sequencing was by immunoSEQ multiplex PCR. The table lists millions of clones, about 95% of them singletons, with 0.9% to 1.4% in the top ten. What was sequenced was naive CD8+ T cells sorted from blood. The receptors here all came from a man younger than 35 in good health. The CDR3 runs from the conserved cysteine through the conserved F or W. The order of the fields is J gene, V gene, clone size, D gene, CDR3 DNA, CDR3 protein. D genes are given only for firm matches. Expanded clones get a size class; other rows say once, few or many, or leave the size out.

>TRBJ2-7|TRBV6-5|-|-
TGTGCCAGCTCCCCAACAGGGAGCTCCTACGAGCAGTACTTC
CASSPTGSSYEQYF
>TRBJ2-7|TRBV27|-|-
TGTGCCAGCACCCGCTGGGGCGGAGTGAACGAGCAGTACTTC
CASTRWGGVNEQYF
>TRBJ2-2|TRBV6-1|-|-
TGTGCCAGCAGTGACGATTGGCTAAGGACGGCGGGCACCGGGGAGCTGTTTTTT
CASSDDWLRTAGTGELFF
>TRBJ1-1|TRBV7-2|-|-
TGTGCCAGCAGTTTTACAGGGTATTCAGTTGAAGCTTTCTTT
CASSFTGYSVEAFF
>TRBJ2-7|TRBV13|-|TRBD1
TGTGCCAGCAGCTCTGCCGGGACAGGGGATAGAGAGCAGTACTTC
CASSSAGTGDREQYF
>TRBJ2-7|TRBV27|-|TRBD1
TGTGCCAGCACCTCGACAGGGGCCTCCTACGAGCAGTACTTC
CASTSTGASYEQYF
>TRBJ2-2|TRBV6-5|-|TRBD1
TGTGCCAGCAGTTACTCGACAGGGGGCGCGGCCGGGGAGCTGTTTTTT
CASSYSTGGAAGELFF
>TRBJ1-1|TRBV11-1|-|-
TGTGCCAGCAGCGGCACAGGGTACACTGAAGCTTTCTTT
CASSGTGYTEAFF
>TRBJ2-5|TRBV5-1|-|TRBD1
TGCGCCAGCAGCTTGGACGAGACAGGGGGAGAGACCCAGTACTTC
CASSLDETGGETQYF
>TRBJ2-5|TRBV6-1|once|-
TGTGCCAGCAGGGACTTCCAACAGGGAGAGACCCAGTACTTC
CASRDFQQGETQYF
>TRBJ2-3|TRBV4-3|-|TRBD2
TGCGCCAGCAGCCAATTTAGCGGGACTAGCACAGATACGCAGTATTTT
CASSQFSGTSTDTQYF
>TRBJ1-5|TRBV9|once|-
TGTGCCAGCAGCGTAGAGGGGTCTAGCAATCAGCCCCAGCATTTT
CASSVEGSSNQPQHF
>TRBJ2-7|TRBV5-1|few|-
TGCGCCAGCAGCTTCGGCTACGAGCAGTACTTC
CASSFGYEQYF
>TRBJ2-5|TRBV5-4|-|TRBD1
TGTGCCAGCAGAGCCGGGACAGGCCAAGAGACCCAGTACTTC
CASRAGTGQETQYF
>TRBJ2-1|TRBV7-9|-|-
TGTGCCAGCAGACCATTCGGGGCCCCTGGGGATGAGCAGTTCTTC
CASRPFGAPGDEQFF
>TRBJ2-1|TRBV9|-|-
TGTGCCAGCAGCGCCCCGGGGGCAGACTACAATGAGCAGTTCTTC
CASSAPGADYNEQFF
>TRBJ1-2|TRBV6-5|-|-
TGTGCCAGCACTCCCTTTTGGGGGACGTCCTATGGCTACACCTTC
CASTPFWGTSYGYTF
>TRBJ2-3|TRBV2|-|TRBD1
TGTGCCAGCAGTGAATACGGCCCGGCAGGGGGTAAGGATACGCAGTATTTT
CASSEYGPAGGKDTQYF
>TRBJ1-4|TRBV4-3|-|-
TGCGCCAGCAGCCAAGGGGCAGGGGTCGGGGGTGAAAAACTGTTTTTT
CASSQGAGVGGEKLFF
>TRBJ2-3|TRBV7-2|-|-
TGTGCCAGCAGCTTAGTGATCGGGGGGCCCACAGATACGCAGTATTTT
CASSLVIGGPTDTQYF
>TRBJ2-2|TRBV7-9|once|TRBD2
TGTGCCAGCTCTGATGGGACTACTATTAACACCGGGGAGCTGTTTTTT
CASSDGTTINTGELFF
>TRBJ2-1|TRBV13|once|TRBD1
TGTGCCAGCAGCTATGGACAACAGGGGGCCTACAATGAGCAGTTCTTC
CASSYGQQGAYNEQFF
>TRBJ2-5|TRBV25-1|-|-
TGTGCCAGCAGTGACTTCGGAACGGGTCAAGAGACCCAGTACTTC
CASSDFGTGQETQYF
>TRBJ1-6|TRBV27|-|TRBD1
TGTGCCAGCACCTGGGGAGGGACAGGGTATAATTCACCCCTCCACTTT
CASTWGGTGYNSPLHF
>TRBJ2-6|TRBV27|-|-
TGTGCCAGCAGTCCGGGTATCTCTGGGGCCAACGTCCTGACTTTC
CASSPGISGANVLTF
>TRBJ1-2|TRBV6-1|-|-
TGTGCCAGCAGTCCAAGGGGATTGAGATATGGCTACACCTTC
CASSPRGLRYGYTF
>TRBJ2-5|TRBV14|-|-
TGTGCCAGCAGCCAAGATCCGGATGAGACCCAGTACTTC
CASSQDPDETQYF
>TRBJ1-4|TRBV9|-|TRBD1
TGTGCCAGCAGCCCCTGGGACAGAGATGAAAAACTGTTTTTT
CASSPWDRDEKLFF
>TRBJ1-4|TRBV10-3|-|-
TGTGCCATCAGTGAGTCGATGGTGGACCCGGGGAATGAAAAACTGTTTTTT
CAISESMVDPGNEKLFF
>TRBJ2-7|TRBV28|-|-
TGTGCCAGCAATGCAGTCGGGGACACCTCCTACGAGCAGTACTTC
CASNAVGDTSYEQYF
>TRBJ2-7|TRBV6-5|-|TRBD2
TGTGCCAGCAGTTACACCGGCGGGAGCTCCTACGAGCAGTACTTC
CASSYTGGSSYEQYF
>TRBJ1-2|TRBV2|-|-
TGTGCCAGCAGGGAGCAGGGAGGGGGACTCTATGGCTACACCTTC
CASREQGGGLYGYTF
>TRBJ2-5|TRBV7-2|-|-
TGTGCCAGCAGCCCCGGGGCAGGGGAACAAAGAACCCAGTACTTC
CASSPGAGEQRTQYF
>TRBJ1-5|TRBV4-1|-|TRBD1
TGCGCCAGCAGCCAGGACAGGGGGCTGGGTCAGCCCCAGCATTTT
CASSQDRGLGQPQHF
>TRBJ2-7|TRBV19|-|TRBD1
TGTGCCAGTAGTATGTCAACAGGGGGCCACGAGCAGTACTTC
CASSMSTGGHEQYF
>TRBJ2-7|TRBV27|-|TRBD1
TGTGCCAGCAGCTTTCAGACAGGGGGGGACTACGAGCAGTACTTC
CASSFQTGGDYEQYF
>TRBJ1-2|TRBV6-1|-|-
TGTGCCAGCAGTGAACGGGGCAGCCTACTTGTCAACTATGGCTACACCTTC
CASSERGSLLVNYGYTF
>TRBJ2-7|TRBV29-1|-|-
TGCAGCGTTGTTCCCCAGGCCTCTTTCTACGAGCAGTACTTC
CSVVPQASFYEQYF
>TRBJ2-5|TRBV5-5|-|-
TGTGCCAGCAGCTTAGAAAGCGGACCGCAAGAGACCCAGTACTTC
CASSLESGPQETQYF
>TRBJ1-1|TRBV9|-|-
TGTGCCAGCAGCGCGGGACTTATGAACACTGAAGCTTTCTTT
CASSAGLMNTEAFF
>TRBJ2-2|TRBV2|-|TRBD1
TGTGCCAGCAGTGTCGGACAGGGTGCCTTGAACACCGGGGAGCTGTTTTTT
CASSVGQGALNTGELFF
>TRBJ2-1|TRBV9|-|-
TGTGCCAGCAGCGCTTCCCAGACAGCTTACAATGAGCAGTTCTTC
CASSASQTAYNEQFF
>TRBJ1-2|TRBV6-5|-|-
TGTGCCAGCAGGGGTGGTGGCTATGGCTACACCTTC
CASRGGGYGYTF